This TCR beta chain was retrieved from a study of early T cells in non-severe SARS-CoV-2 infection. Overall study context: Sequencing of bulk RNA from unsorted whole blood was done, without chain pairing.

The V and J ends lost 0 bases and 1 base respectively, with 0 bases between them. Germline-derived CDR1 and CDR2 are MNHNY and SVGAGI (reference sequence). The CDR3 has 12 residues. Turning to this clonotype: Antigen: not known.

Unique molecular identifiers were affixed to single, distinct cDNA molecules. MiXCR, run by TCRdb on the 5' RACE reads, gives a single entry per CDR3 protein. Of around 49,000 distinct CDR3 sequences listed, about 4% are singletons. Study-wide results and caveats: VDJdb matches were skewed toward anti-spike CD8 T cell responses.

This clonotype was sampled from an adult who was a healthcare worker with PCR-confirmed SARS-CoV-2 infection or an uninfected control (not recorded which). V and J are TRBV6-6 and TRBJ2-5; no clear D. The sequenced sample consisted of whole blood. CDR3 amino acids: CASSYSQETQYF. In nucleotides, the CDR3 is TGTGCCAGCAGTTACTCCCAAGAGACCCAGTACTTC.